This is a list of T cell receptor beta chains from one sample in a study of blood T cell repertoires in COVID-19. TCRdb's table, derived via immunoSEQ multiplex PCR, lists solely in-frame clones and lacks some. The sample lists over 80,000 clones; over 65% were seen once. The sequenced sample was peripheral blood. The origin of the receptors is a man aged 65-85 years with COVID-19, enrolled during active disease. Both conserved end residues are part of each CDR3. Fields, in order: D gene, V gene, clone size, J gene, CDR3 DNA, CDR3 protein. D genes are given only for firm matches. Part of the rows lack a size; the others show once, few, many or a class for expanded clones.

D gene: .; V gene: TRBV5-4; clone size: .; J gene: TRBJ2-1; CDR3 DNA: TGTGCCAGCAGCTTGGACAGGCTCTACAATGAGCAGTTCTTC; CDR3 protein: CASSLDRLYNEQFF
D gene: TRBD1; V gene: TRBV18; clone size: .; J gene: TRBJ1-2; CDR3 DNA: TGTGCCAGCTCACACGGGACAGGCGGGAGCTATGGCTACACCTTC; CDR3 protein: CASSHGTGGSYGYTF
D gene: .; V gene: TRBV21-1; clone size: many; J gene: TRBJ2-1; CDR3 DNA: TGTGCCAGCAGCTGCAAGTCCCAAGAGGAGCAGTTCTTC; CDR3 protein: CASSCKSQEEQFF
D gene: .; V gene: TRBV29-1; clone size: once; J gene: TRBJ2-3; CDR3 DNA: TGCAGCGTTGAAGCGGAGGGGGCTGGCACAGATACGCAGTATTTT; CDR3 protein: CSVEAEGAGTDTQYF
D gene: .; V gene: TRBV6-1; clone size: .; J gene: TRBJ1-2; CDR3 DNA: TGTGCCAGCAGTGATCGGGGGGCGCGAAACTATGGCTACACCTTC; CDR3 protein: CASSDRGARNYGYTF
D gene: TRBD2; V gene: TRBV28; clone size: .; J gene: TRBJ2-1; CDR3 DNA: TGTGCCAGCAGTAACCGAGCGGGGGGTGGGTACAATGAGCAGTTCTTC; CDR3 protein: CASSNRAGGGYNEQFF
D gene: .; V gene: TRBV5-1; clone size: .; J gene: TRBJ1-1; CDR3 DNA: TGCGCCAGCAGCTTGTCGCAGGGAAGCACTGAAGCTTTCTTT; CDR3 protein: CASSLSQGSTEAFF
D gene: TRBD1; V gene: TRBV19; clone size: .; J gene: TRBJ2-1; CDR3 DNA: TGTGCCAGTACCCAGGAGGGACAGGGGTTTGAGCAGTTCTTC; CDR3 protein: CASTQEGQGFEQFF
D gene: .; V gene: TRBV18; clone size: .; J gene: TRBJ1-6; CDR3 DNA: TGTGCCAGCTCACTTACAGGGTTCTCTATTAGTTGGAATTCACCCCTCCACTTT; CDR3 protein: CASSLTGFSISWNSPLHF
D gene: .; V gene: TRBV5-1; clone size: .; J gene: TRBJ1-2; CDR3 DNA: TGCGCCAGCAGCGAAGGGACTTTCGGCTACACCTTC; CDR3 protein: CASSEGTFGYTF